Sequencing of this TCR beta chain was carried out in a study of blood T cell repertoires in COVID-19. TCRdb keeps only in-frame clones here, not all; method: immunoSEQ multiplex PCR. This repertoire shows about 100,000 clones, 80% found once; its top ten account for approximately 31%. This CDR3 spans 16 amino acids. Germline V lookup: CDR1 LNHDA, CDR2 SQIVND (reference sequence). V was pared by 5 bases and J by 2 bases, with 18 bases between. This TCR derives from a man aged 70 or older with active or convalescent COVID-19. The V gene is TRBV19, the J gene TRBJ1-2; D is perhaps TRBD1 (6 bases). Sequenced sample: peripheral blood. CDR3 sequence (DNA): TGTGCCAGTAGTCCAGGGGACACACTAAACAACTATGGCTACACCTTC. Its translation is CASSPGDTLNNYGYTF.